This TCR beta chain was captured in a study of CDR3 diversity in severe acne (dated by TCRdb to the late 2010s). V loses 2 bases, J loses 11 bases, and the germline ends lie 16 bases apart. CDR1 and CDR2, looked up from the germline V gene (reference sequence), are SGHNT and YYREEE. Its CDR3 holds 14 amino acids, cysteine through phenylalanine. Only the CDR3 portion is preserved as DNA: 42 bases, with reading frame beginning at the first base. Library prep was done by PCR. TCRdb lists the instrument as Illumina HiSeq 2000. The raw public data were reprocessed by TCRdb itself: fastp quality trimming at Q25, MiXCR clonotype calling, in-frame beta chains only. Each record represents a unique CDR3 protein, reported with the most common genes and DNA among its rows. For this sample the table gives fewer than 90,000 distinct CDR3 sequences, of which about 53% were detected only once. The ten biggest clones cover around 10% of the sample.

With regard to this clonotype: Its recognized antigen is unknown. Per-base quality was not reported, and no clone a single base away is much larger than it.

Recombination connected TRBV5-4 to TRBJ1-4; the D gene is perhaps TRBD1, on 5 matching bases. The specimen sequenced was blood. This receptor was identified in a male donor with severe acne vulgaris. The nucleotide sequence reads TGTGCCAGCAGCTTCTGGGGCGAAATACAGAAACTGTTTTTT. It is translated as CASSFWGEIQKLFF.